The 5 T cell receptor beta chains presented below share a single source sample, sequenced in a study of cytomegalovirus exposure and HLA in healthy donors. PCR amplification relied on 60 Vbeta primers (plus 13 Jbeta primers). TCRdb keeps only in-frame clones here, not all; method: immunoSEQ multiplex PCR. The repertoire includes 140,000 to 150,000 clones, about three quarters of them detected once, and roughly 3.8% sits in the top ten. Sequenced sample: PBMCs. These receptor sequences come from a male donor in good health and CMV-seronegative.

CDR3 sequence: CASSISPDKITYNEQFF. Here the CDR3 DNA reads TGTGCCAGTAGTATCTCCCCGGACAAAATCACCTACAATGAGCAGTTCTTC. The V and J genes are TRBV19 and TRBJ2-1; D might be TRBD1 (5 bases). Looked up from germline, CDR1 is LNHDA and CDR2 is SQIVND (reference sequence). The CDR3 sequence is 17 residues long. V lost 3 bases to trimming and J lost 2 bases, with 17 bases between them. The full variable domain, completed using reference TRBV19 and TRBJ2-1, is DGGITQSPKYLFRKEGQNVTLSCEQNLNHDAMYWYRQDPGQGLRLIYYSQIVNDFQKGDIAEGYSVSREKKESFPLTVTSAQKNPTAFYLCASSISPDKITYNEQFFGPGTRLTVL.

CDR3 sequence reads: CASSQSGLLDIQYF. The CDR3 coding sequence is TGTGCCAGTAGCCAGAGCGGGTTGTTAGACATTCAGTACTTC. The chain employs TRBV19 and TRBJ2-4, with TRBD2 as a possible D gene (6 bases). V lost 6 bases to trimming and J lost 8 bases, with 17 bases between them. In germline, CDR1 is LNHDA, CDR2 SQIVND (reference sequence). The CDR3 totals 14 residues.

V usage is TRBV9 and J usage is TRBJ1-5; D remains unclear. V was cut by 0 bases and J by 2 bases, with 9 bases left in between. CDR1 and CDR2 from the germline V gene are SGDLS and YYNGEE. The CDR3 consists of 15 residues. The CDR3 coding sequence is TGTGCCAGCAGCGTAGGGATCCAGGGCAATCAGCCCCAGCATTTT. Amino acid sequence: CASSVGIQGNQPQHF.

On this clone: Other DNA sequences of this sample code for an identical CDR3. CDR3 in amino acids: CSVGTSGSTDTQYF. CDR3 bases: TGCAGCGTTGGGACTAGCGGAAGCACAGATACGCAGTATTTT. The chain joins TRBV29-1 to TRBJ2-3; 10 nucleotides line up with TRBD2. From germline, CDR1 is SQVTM and CDR2 ANQGSEA. This CDR3 region has 14 residues. V gave up 4 bases and J gave up 0 bases; unmatched junction bases: 1.

V gene TRBV7-3 combines with J gene TRBJ2-3; the match to TRBD2 covers 9 bases. Germline V lookup: CDR1 SGHTA, CDR2 FQGTGA. V lost 3 bases to trimming and J lost 1 base; unmatched junction nucleotides: 5. The CDR3 is made up of 16 amino acids. The CDR3 region has the DNA TGTGCCAGCAGCTTTGCGGGAGGGCCGGGCACAGATACGCAGTATTTT. Protein: CASSFAGGPGTDTQYF.